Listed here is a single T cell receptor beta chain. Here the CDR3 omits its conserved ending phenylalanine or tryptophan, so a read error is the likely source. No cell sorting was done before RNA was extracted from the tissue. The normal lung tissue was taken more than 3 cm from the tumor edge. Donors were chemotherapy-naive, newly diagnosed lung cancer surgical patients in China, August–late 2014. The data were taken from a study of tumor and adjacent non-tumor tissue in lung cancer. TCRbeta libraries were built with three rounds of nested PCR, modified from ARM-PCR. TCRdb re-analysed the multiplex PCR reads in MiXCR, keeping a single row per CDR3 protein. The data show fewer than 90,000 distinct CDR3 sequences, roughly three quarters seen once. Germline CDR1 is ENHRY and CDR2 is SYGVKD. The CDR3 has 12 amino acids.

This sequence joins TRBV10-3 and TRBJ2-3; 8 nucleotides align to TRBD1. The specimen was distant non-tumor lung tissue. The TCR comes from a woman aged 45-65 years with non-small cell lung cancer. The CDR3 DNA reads TGTGCCATCCAGGGGGCCACAGATATGCAGTATTTA. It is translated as CAIQGATDMQYL.